There are many counts of the clone carrying this TCR beta chain. The target antigen is unknown. With 2 bases removed from V and 4 bases from J, the gap between germline ends came to 7 bases. Germline V gives CDR1 MGHRA, CDR2 YSYEKL. The CDR3 runs to 13 residues. The TCR library protocol was used to attach unique molecular identifiers. These identifiers were attached to individual cDNA molecules. TCRdb re-called the 5' RACE reads with MiXCR, one entry per CDR3 protein. The sample yields 70,000 or so distinct CDR3 sequences, 3.5% to 6% seen once. This specimen comes from a study of early T cells in non-severe SARS-CoV-2 infection. The overall study: Sequencing input comprised bulk RNA from unsorted whole blood; chain pairing was not available.

Findings and caveats of the study: There was a bias toward anti-spike CD8 responses in VDJdb matching, which missed private and CD4 specificities.

The sequence was collected from an adult who was a healthcare worker with PCR-confirmed SARS-CoV-2 infection or an uninfected control (not recorded which). The donor label of this sample is uncertain. The sequencing used whole blood, collected at baseline. The rearrangement uses TRBV4-1 and TRBJ2-3; D is unresolved. In nucleotides, the CDR3 is TGCGCCAGCAGCCAATTGATTGCAGATACGCAGTATTTT. Protein sequence: CASSQLIADTQYF.